What follows are 14 T cell receptor beta chains derived from one specimen sequenced in a study of blood T cell repertoires in COVID-19. Libraries were prepared by immunoSEQ multiplex PCR; TCRdb keeps only in-frame clonotypes and omits some of them. Of approximately 220,000 clones detected, approximately 83% appear once; the ten largest clones hold about 2.1%. The sequenced sample was peripheral blood. The receptors were sampled from an older woman with acute or convalescent COVID-19.

The chain has TRBV19 and TRBJ2-3; 11 bases align to TRBD2. This CDR3 region has 18 residues. From germline, CDR1 is LNHDA and CDR2 SQIVND (reference sequence). J gave up 5 bases and V 4 bases, and 14 bases lay outside the gene matches. The CDR3 here is CASSTGLAGQRGGDTQYF. The CDR3 DNA follows: TGTGCCAGTAGTACAGGACTAGCGGGCCAGCGGGGGGGAGATACGCAGTATTTT.

The V call is TRBV28, the J call TRBJ1-2; tentative D call: TRBD1 (5 bases). Trimming left V 6 bases short and J 4 bases short, with 15 bases between. Germline lookup yields CDR1 MDHEN and CDR2 SYDVKM. This CDR3 comprises 14 residues. The CDR3 nucleotides read TGTGCCAGCAGCGGAGGGGCGTGGATCTATGGCTACACCTTC. Translating gives CASSGGAWIYGYTF.

The CDR3 DNA follows: TGTGCCAGCAGGGGGACAGGGTCTTTAGAAGCTTTCTTT. Its translation is CASRGTGSLEAFF. V and J are TRBV2 and TRBJ1-1, with 9 nucleotides matching TRBD1. This CDR3 region has 13 residues. Germline V CDR1 and CDR2: SNHLY, FYNNEI. After removal of 6 bases from V and 8 bases from J, the junction contained 7 bases not matched to a gene.

CDR3 sequence reads: CASSQDRGLAGGPNTQYF. DNA of the CDR3: TGTGCCAGCAGCCAAGATCGGGGACTAGCGGGGGGGCCGAATACGCAGTATTTT. V and J are TRBV3-1 (or the pseudogene TRBV3-2) and TRBJ2-3; 16 nucleotides line up with TRBD2. Germline V gene sequence: CDR1 LGHDT, CDR2 YNNKEL (reference sequence). Losses at the gene ends were 0 bases for V and 7 bases for J; bases not matched to a gene: 7. This CDR3 is 18 amino acids long.

The chain is built from TRBV9 and TRBJ2-5; 14 bases map to TRBD2. Per germline, CDR1 SGDLS and CDR2 YYNGEE. The V segment lost 3 bases and the J segment 0 bases; nucleotides outside the gene matches: 4. The CDR3 has 17 residues. The CDR3 loop is CASSEGLAGGYQETQYF. In DNA, the CDR3 is TGTGCCAGCAGCGAAGGACTAGCGGGGGGATACCAAGAGACCCAGTACTTC.

This rearrangement joins TRBV30 to TRBJ2-7; D is perhaps TRBD2 (5 bases). V was trimmed by 6 bases and J by 6 bases, leaving 15 bases between them. The CDR3 extends over 12 amino acids. CDR1 and CDR2 (germline): GTSNPN, SVGIG (reference sequence). The CDR3: CACRRTEGEQYF. The CDR3 coding sequence is TGTGCCTGTCGTAGGACCGAGGGCGAGCAGTACTTC.

The chain couples TRBV6-2 or TRBV6-3 to TRBJ1-2, with 8 bases matching TRBD1. This CDR3 has 16 amino acids. The V gene end was trimmed by 2 bases and the J gene end by 8 bases; junction bases not matched to a gene: 13. Germline loops: CDR1 MNHEY, CDR2 SVGEGT. The CDR3 DNA sequence: TGTGCCAGCAGTTACGCCTATACGGGACAGGTCGGCGGCTACACCTTC. Protein product: CASSYAYTGQVGGYTF.

The chain carries TRBV5-5 and TRBJ2-3; 11 nucleotides line up with TRBD2. The germline CDR1 and CDR2 sequences are SGHKS and YYEKEE (reference sequence). CDR3 size: 16 residues. The V segment lost 0 bases and the J segment 5 bases; nucleotides outside the gene matches: 5. CDR3 DNA sequence: TGTGCCAGCAGCTTGGTAGCGGGGGGGCCCGAAGATACGCAGTATTTT. Amino acids: CASSLVAGGPEDTQYF.

The chain carries TRBV30 and TRBJ1-1; tentative D call: TRBD1 (5 bases). This CDR3 region has 13 residues. Germline values: CDR1 GTSNPN, CDR2 SVGIG (reference sequence). Trimming removed 2 bases from V and 0 bases from J, with 7 bases in between. The CDR3 DNA sequence: TGTGCCTGGAGTTCCAGGGTGAACACTGAAGCTTTCTTT. As protein: CAWSSRVNTEAFF.

The chain joins TRBV4-2 to TRBJ2-2; a weak D match, TRBD2 (7 bases). The CDR3 contains 17 residues. Looked up from germline, CDR1 is LGHNA and CDR2 is YNFKEQ. V lost 1 base to trimming and J lost 3 bases, with 15 bases between them. The CDR3 DNA sequence: TGTGCCAGCAGCCAAGTAACTGGGGGGGCCGACACCGGGGAGCTGTTTTTT. Its translation is CASSQVTGGADTGELFF.

With regard to this clone: The junction does not match germline at one end; this may be a read error. The chain links TRBV6-1 to TRBJ1-2; D is unclear. CDR3 length equals 13 residues. Germline assignment: CDR1 MNHNS and CDR2 SASEGT. The CDR3 nucleotides are TGTGCCAGCAATGAAAACAATAACTATGGCTACACCTTC. As protein: CASNENNNYGYTF.

The J gene is TRBJ1-4, the V gene TRBV6-5; D not certain. Trimming removed 6 bases from V and 4 bases from J, with 9 bases in between. From germline, CDR1 is MNHEY and CDR2 SVGAGI. CDR3 length: 13 residues. This chain's CDR3 is CASRRDVNEKLFF. The CDR3 nucleotides are TGTGCCAGCAGGAGGGATGTTAATGAAAAACTGTTTTTT.

The V call is TRBV30, the J call TRBJ2-3; TRBD2 matches 9 bases. The CDR3 runs 15 residues. J lost 2 bases, V lost 4 bases, and 7 bases had no gene match. Per germline, CDR1 GTSNPN and CDR2 SVGIG (reference sequence). DNA of the CDR3: TGTGCCTGGAATTTGGGCGGGGGGGTCACAGATACGCAGTATTTT. Translating gives CAWNLGGGVTDTQYF.

The chain links TRBV27 to TRBJ2-1; 10 bases are a match to TRBD1. Trimming at V came to 4 bases and at J to 5 bases, leaving 17 bases not matched to a gene. CDR3 size: 19 residues. CDR1 MNHEY and CDR2 SMNVEV come from the germline V gene (reference sequence). The chain's CDR3 is CASSSTGQGLAWSDNEQFF. The DNA for the CDR3 is TGTGCCAGCAGTTCCACGGGACAGGGGCTGGCCTGGAGTGACAATGAGCAGTTCTTC.